Each of the 14 T cell receptor beta chains below was sequenced from the same sample in a study of blood T cell repertoires in COVID-19 (dated by TCRdb to the early 2020s). Library preparation was by the immunoSEQ multiplex PCR assay. TCRdb stores this immuneACCESS table with in-frame sequences only. Part of the clones is absent; in the studies checked, under half of the shortfall reflects unresolved V genes, and no reason is known for the rest. The sample includes 130,000 to 150,000 clones, with approximately 91% observed a single time. Roughly a tenth of the sample goes to the ten largest clones. Sample: peripheral blood. Receptor source: a man aged 50-59 years with active or convalescent COVID-19.

The CDR3 region is CASSVELAGGVEQFF. CDR3 sequence (DNA): TGTGCCAGCAGCGTAGAACTAGCGGGAGGGGTTGAGCAGTTCTTC. The rearrangement uses TRBV9 and TRBJ2-1, with 13 bases identical to TRBD2. The CDR3 consists of 15 residues. The trim removed 0 bases at V and 9 bases at J, leaving 3 bases unmatched. Germline V gene sequence: CDR1 SGDLS, CDR2 YYNGEE.

The V gene is TRBV4-1, the J gene TRBJ2-5, with D perhaps matching TRBD2 (6 bases). Trimming pared 2 bases from V and 4 bases from J, leaving 17 bases between. The CDR3 runs to 16 residues. Per germline, CDR1 MGHRA and CDR2 YSYEKL. Here the CDR3 DNA reads TGCGCCAGCAGCCAAAGAGGGGACTCGGCAGGAGAGACCCAGTACTTC. It specifies CASSQRGDSAGETQYF.

The chain uses TRBV2 and TRBJ1-1; 8 positions agree with TRBD1. The CDR3 runs 14 residues. CDR1 is SNHLY, CDR2 FYNNEI, per germline. V shed 0 bases, J shed 5 bases, and the junction held 2 bases outside the gene matches. CDR3 sequence reads: CASSEARGLTEAFF. CDR3 coding DNA: TGTGCCAGCAGTGAAGCCAGGGGGCTTACTGAAGCTTTCTTT. The whole variable domain, filled in from reference TRBV2 and TRBJ1-1, reads EPEVTQTPSHQVTQMGQEVILRCVPISNHLYFYWYRQILGQKVEFLVSFYNNEISEKSEIFDDQFSVERPDGSNFTLKIRSTKLEDSAMYFCASSEARGLTEAFFGQGTRLTVV.

This clone is a singleton in its sample. The gene calls are TRBV5-3 and TRBJ2-7; D is perhaps TRBD2 (5 bases). TRBV5-3 is annotated as an ORF whose role is uncertain. The CDR3 length is 15 residues. The V gene lost 0 bases and the J gene lost 5 bases, with 15 bases spanning the gap. The CDR3 DNA reads TGTGCCAGAAGCTTGGGGGAGTACCCAGCACACGAGCAGTACTTC. It codes for CARSLGEYPAHEQYF.

This clone was detected only once. The chain uses TRBV7-2 and TRBJ2-3, with 8 bases identical to TRBD1. This CDR3 region has 16 residues. Looked up from germline, CDR1 is SGHTA and CDR2 is FQGNSA. The V segment lost 5 bases and the J segment 1 base; nucleotides outside the gene matches: 8. The CDR3: CASSPQGASGTDTQYF. CDR3 coding DNA: TGTGCCAGCAGCCCCCAGGGGGCTAGCGGCACAGATACGCAGTATTTT.

The J gene is TRBJ2-3, the V gene TRBV11-2, with 12 bases aligning to TRBD2. This CDR3 is 16 amino acids long. Germline V gene data show CDR1 as SGHAT and CDR2 as FQNNGV. V shed 4 bases, J shed 6 bases, and the junction held 8 bases outside the gene matches. CDR3 in amino acids: CASSSGLAGPPDTQYF. DNA of the CDR3: TGTGCCAGCAGCTCCGGACTAGCGGGGCCCCCCGATACGCAGTATTTT.

This clone was seen only once. This rearrangement joins TRBV6-5 to TRBJ2-5; 13 positions agree with TRBD2. With V trimmed by 8 bases and J by 5 bases, 5 bases remained unmatched. Germline loops: CDR1 MNHEY, CDR2 SVGAGI. The CDR3 is made up of 14 amino acids. As DNA, the CDR3 is TGTGCCAGCCGACTAGCGGGAGGCTGGGAGACCCAGTACTTC. Its translation is CASRLAGGWETQYF.

The V gene is TRBV2, the J gene TRBJ2-7; TRBD2 is a possible D gene (6 bases). V was shortened by 6 bases and J by 2 bases, with 20 bases between the two germline ends. Germline V gives CDR1 SNHLY, CDR2 FYNNEI. There are 16 residues in the CDR3. CDR3 sequence (DNA): TGTGCCAGCAGACCGATTTCGGGGGATGGCGCCTACGAGCAGTACTTC. Translated: CASRPISGDGAYEQYF.

The chain joins TRBV15 to TRBJ1-2; possible D gene TRBD1, 6 bases. Germline V gene data show CDR1 as LNHNV and CDR2 as YYDKDF (reference sequence). The CDR3 contains 14 residues. Trimming took off 3 bases at V and 3 bases at J, with 11 bases between the two ends. CDR3 sequence reads: CATSSPGVDYGYTF. CDR3 sequence (DNA): TGTGCCACCAGCAGCCCAGGGGTTGACTATGGCTACACCTTC.

The chain uses TRBV10-2 and TRBJ1-1; 9 bases align to TRBD1. The V gene end was trimmed by 6 bases and the J gene end by 1 base; junction bases not matched to a gene: 6. The germline V gene has CDR1 WSHSY and CDR2 SAAADI. The CDR3 runs 15 residues. The CDR3 loop reads CASSNPGQGNTEAFF. The CDR3 nucleotides are TGCGCCAGCAGCAACCCGGGACAGGGGAACACTGAAGCTTTCTTT.

The gene calls are TRBV7-3 and TRBJ1-5; 11 bases align to TRBD1. With 8 bases clipped from V and 6 bases from J, the junction kept 15 bases outside the gene matches. This CDR3 spans 17 amino acids. Germline loops: CDR1 SGHTA, CDR2 FQGTGA. CDR3 sequence reads: CASDKVGGQGELQPQHF. The DNA for the CDR3 is TGTGCCAGCGATAAGGTCGGGGGACAGGGGGAACTTCAGCCCCAGCATTTT.

This clone was seen only once. The genes are TRBV6-6 and TRBJ1-5; D perhaps matches TRBD1 (5 bases). CDR1 MNHNY and CDR2 SVGAGI come from the germline V gene (reference sequence). V lost 2 bases, J lost 4 bases, and 12 bases lay in between. There are 15 residues in the CDR3. The DNA for the CDR3 is TGTGCCAGCAGTTACGAGGGGACTGGTAATCAGCCCCAGCATTTT. Residues: CASSYEGTGNQPQHF.

This chain joins TRBV6-5 and TRBJ1-1; 9 positions match TRBD1. The CDR3 length is 14 residues. Germline V gene data show CDR1 as MNHEY and CDR2 as SVGAGI. Trimming at V came to 6 bases and at J to 2 bases, leaving 4 bases not matched to a gene. The CDR3 nucleotides read TGTGCCAGCAGGGACAGGGGAAAAAACACTGAAGCTTTCTTT. It encodes CASRDRGKNTEAFF.

The chain carries TRBV5-1 and TRBJ1-2, with 7 positions matching TRBD1. CDR3 length: 14 amino acids. Germline V gives CDR1 SGHRS, CDR2 YFSETQ. V dropped 3 bases and J dropped 8; count of bases not matched to a gene: 10. The CDR3 loop reads CASSSLTGLGGYTF. The CDR3 DNA is TGCGCCAGCAGCTCCCTGACAGGGCTCGGGGGCTACACCTTC.